Below are 15 T cell receptor beta chains sequenced from a single sample in a study of blood T cell repertoires in COVID-19. Clones were read by immunoSEQ multiplex PCR, and TCRdb kept only the in-frame ones, dropping some. The sample has about 120,000 clones; approximately 89% are singletons. Sequencing was performed on peripheral blood. The source of these receptors is a woman aged 60-70 years with COVID-19, enrolled during active disease.

The CDR3 DNA reads as TGTGCCACCGAAATCAGGGCCTCCTTAGATGGTGAGCAGTTCTTC. This sequence encodes CATEIRASLDGEQFF. The chain employs TRBV7-9 and TRBJ2-1; D is perhaps TRBD1 (5 bases). The CDR3 has 15 amino acids. The V and J ends lost 10 bases and 9 bases respectively, with 25 bases between them. Germline loops: CDR1 SEHNR, CDR2 FQNEAQ (reference sequence).

The chain uses TRBV20-1 and TRBJ2-3, with TRBD1 as a possible D gene (5 bases). Trimming removed 6 bases at V and 6 bases at J, with 10 bases between. Per the germline V gene, CDR1 is DFQATT and CDR2 is SNEGSKA (reference sequence). The CDR3 loop spans 11 amino acids. DNA for the CDR3: TGCAGTGCGGGCCCAGGGGATACGCAGTATTTT. This sequence encodes CSAGPGDTQYF.

V and J are TRBV23-1 and TRBJ1-4, with 8 bases matching TRBD1. TRBV23-1 is an ORF, and what it does is uncertain. The CDR3 loop spans 13 amino acids. V gave up 4 bases and J gave up 8 bases; unmatched junction bases: 3. In nucleotides, the CDR3 is TGCGCCAGCAGTCCGACAGGGGAAGAAAAACTGTTTTTT. This sequence encodes CASSPTGEEKLFF.

V and J are TRBV7-5 and TRBJ2-7; the table's D gene call, TRBD1, was not cross checked with the DNA. TRBV7-5 is labeled a pseudogene. The CDR3 has 14 residues. The CDR3 loop reads CVRSLKDRGYEQYF. In nucleotides, the CDR3 is TGTGTCAGAAGCTTAAAGGACAGGGGCTACGAGCAGTACTTC.

The chain couples TRBV18 to TRBJ1-2, with a possible D match to TRBD1 (6 bases). V lost 2 bases and J lost 3, with 10 bases in between. The CDR3 sequence is 14 residues long. The germline V gene has CDR1 KGHSH and CDR2 LQKENI. CDR3 in DNA: TGTGCCAGCTCACCATCTCCAGGGGACTATGGCTACACCTTC. This translates into CASSPSPGDYGYTF.

The J gene is TRBJ2-7, the V gene TRBV19; D perhaps matches TRBD1 (6 bases). Germline V lookup: CDR1 LNHDA, CDR2 SQIVND (reference sequence). Between the trimmed V and J ends, which lost 6 bases and 1 base, there was a span of 16 bases. CDR3 length: 15 amino acids. The CDR3 reads CASSQPQGQSYEQYF. CDR3 bases: TGTGCCAGTAGCCAACCCCAGGGGCAATCCTACGAGCAGTACTTC.

The chain recombines TRBV4-1 with TRBJ2-7; 8 bases are a match to TRBD1. There are 12 residues in the CDR3. Trimming took 10 bases from V and 2 from J; bases not matched to a gene: 4. The germline gives CDR1 MGHRA, CDR2 YSYEKL. The CDR3: CATGTGAYEQYF. In DNA, the CDR3 is TGCGCCACCGGGACAGGAGCCTACGAGCAGTACTTC.

The V gene is TRBV29-1, the J gene TRBJ1-2; 8 nucleotides align to TRBD1. V shed 7 bases and J 3 bases; nucleotides not matched to a gene: 7. Germline V gene sequence: CDR1 SQVTM, CDR2 ANQGSEA. CDR3 length: 13 amino acids. The CDR3 sequence: CSARQGNDYGYTF. For the CDR3, the DNA is TGCAGCGCCAGACAGGGGAATGACTATGGCTACACCTTC.

Only a few counts were recorded for this clone. The chain employs TRBV2 and TRBJ1-1; D might be TRBD1 (6 bases). The CDR3 extends over 16 amino acids. CDR1 SNHLY and CDR2 FYNNEI come from the germline V gene. Trimming shortened V by 6 bases and J by 4 bases, and 21 bases separated the two germline ends. Written as DNA, the CDR3 is TGTGCCAGCAGCTCGACGGAGATGCGAGGGGGCACTGAAGCTTTCTTT. The encoded protein is CASSSTEMRGGTEAFF.

This clone was counted only a few times. This chain links TRBV2 with TRBJ1-1, with D perhaps matching TRBD1 (6 bases). Germline CDR1 and CDR2: SNHLY and FYNNEI. This CDR3 region has 14 residues. Trimming cost V 8 bases and J 2 bases, with 15 bases left between them. The chain's CDR3 is CASQGPDFNTEAFF. As DNA, the CDR3 is TGTGCCAGCCAGGGGCCCGATTTTAACACTGAAGCTTTCTTT. Full variable domain (outside the CDR3, taken from reference TRBV2 and TRBJ1-1): EPEVTQTPSHQVTQMGQEVILRCVPISNHLYFYWYRQILGQKVEFLVSFYNNEISEKSEIFDDQFSVERPDGSNFTLKIRSTKLEDSAMYFCASQGPDFNTEAFFGQGTRLTVV.

The chain joins TRBV4-3 to TRBJ1-2, with 7 positions matching TRBD1. Per the germline V gene, CDR1 is LGHNA and CDR2 is YSLEER. The CDR3 length is 15 residues. The trim removed 2 bases at V and 8 bases at J, leaving 11 bases unmatched. CDR3 DNA: TGCGCCAGCAGCCAACTCATACAGGGGCCCGGAGGCTACACCTTC. Translated: CASSQLIQGPGGYTF.

The chain couples TRBV7-9 to TRBJ2-4, with D perhaps matching TRBD2 (6 bases). Trimming removed 2 bases at V and 0 bases at J, with 8 bases between. CDR1 SEHNR and CDR2 FQNEAQ come from the germline V gene (reference sequence). This CDR3 spans 15 amino acids. Here the CDR3 reads CASSLLGGAKNIQYF. DNA for the CDR3: TGTGCCAGCAGCTTATTGGGAGGAGCCAAAAACATTCAGTACTTC.

The chain carries TRBV5-6 and TRBJ1-2, with a possible D match to TRBD1 (5 bases). CDR1 SGHDT and CDR2 YYEEEE come from the germline V gene. The CDR3 runs to 13 residues. Trimming removed 4 bases at V and 3 bases at J, with 10 bases between. In nucleotides, the CDR3 is TGTGCCAGCAGCCGCGGGACTGACTATGGCTACACCTTC. It codes for CASSRGTDYGYTF.

The chain combines TRBV27 with TRBJ2-7; the D gene is possibly TRBD1 (6 bases). The germline V and J ends were trimmed by 4 bases and 3 bases, with 19 bases remaining between them. Germline values: CDR1 MNHEY, CDR2 SMNVEV (reference sequence). The CDR3 is 16 amino acids. The CDR3 bases are TGTGCCAGCAGTTCTAGGGGGACCGGGACACACTACGAGCAGTACTTC. This gives the protein CASSSRGTGTHYEQYF.

The chain carries TRBV28 and TRBJ2-1; D is possibly TRBD2 (6 bases). The V gene's germline CDR1 is MDHEN and CDR2 SYDVKM. Trimming took off 6 bases at V and 10 bases at J, with 19 bases between the two ends. This CDR3 comprises 14 residues. The CDR3 DNA reads as TGTGCCAGCAGCCTTGGGCGGGGTGCAGGGGAGCAGTTCTTC. This gives the protein CASSLGRGAGEQFF.